The clone carrying this TCR beta chain was recorded at least ten times. Its antigen is undetermined. These data belong to a study of CD8+CD57+ T cells in acquired aplastic anemia. Overall study context: The mean DNA yield obtained from sorted CD4+ and CD8+ cells came to about 3.2 ug.

Study conclusions and caveats: Fewer than 30 shared CD8+ CDR3s appeared highly expressed within patients' immunodominant clones.

The template used for profiling TCR beta VDJ and CDR3 was genomic DNA. TCRdb analysed the reads with MiXCR anew, one entry per CDR3 protein. Of around 430,000 distinct CDR3 sequences in the sample, over 25% were seen once. Between the trimmed V and J ends, which lost 1 base and 1 base, there was a span of 8 bases. The CDR3 extends over 14 amino acids. CDR1 LNHNV and CDR2 YYDKDF come from the germline V gene (reference sequence). All patients picked for sequencing had shown, by flow cytometry, an expansion of CD8+CD57+ cells. The J gene is TRBJ2-7, the V gene TRBV15; D possibly corresponds to TRBD1 (6 bases). Sequences were obtained from sorted CD4+, CD8+, or CD8+CD57+ T cells (not recorded which) from PBMCs. The receptor was isolated from a human donor with aplastic anemia. The CDR3 DNA reads as TGTGCCACCAGCAGAGCGACAGGATCCTACGAGCAGTACTTC. It is translated as CATSRATGSYEQYF.